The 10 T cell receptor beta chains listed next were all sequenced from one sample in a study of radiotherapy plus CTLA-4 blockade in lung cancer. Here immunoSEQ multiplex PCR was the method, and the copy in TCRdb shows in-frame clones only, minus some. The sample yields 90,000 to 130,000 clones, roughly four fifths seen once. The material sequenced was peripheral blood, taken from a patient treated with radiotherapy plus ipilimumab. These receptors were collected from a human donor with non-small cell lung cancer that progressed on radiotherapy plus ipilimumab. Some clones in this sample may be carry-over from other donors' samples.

The CDR3 region is CASSFVPGQGEGEKLFF. In DNA form, the CDR3 reads TGCGCCAGCAGCTTCGTCCCGGGACAGGGAGAGGGGGAAAAACTGTTTTTT. The chain carries TRBV5-1 and TRBJ1-4, with 9 nucleotides matching TRBD1. CDR3 size: 17 residues. The V and J ends lost 2 bases and 8 bases, in that order; junction bases with no gene match: 13. From germline, CDR1 is SGHRS and CDR2 YFSETQ.

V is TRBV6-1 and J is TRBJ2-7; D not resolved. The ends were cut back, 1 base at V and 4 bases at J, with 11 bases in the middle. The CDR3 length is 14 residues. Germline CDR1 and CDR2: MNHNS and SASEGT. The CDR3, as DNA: TGTGCCAGCAGTGAAGACACTGCGGCTTACGAGCAGTACTTC. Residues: CASSEDTAAYEQYF.

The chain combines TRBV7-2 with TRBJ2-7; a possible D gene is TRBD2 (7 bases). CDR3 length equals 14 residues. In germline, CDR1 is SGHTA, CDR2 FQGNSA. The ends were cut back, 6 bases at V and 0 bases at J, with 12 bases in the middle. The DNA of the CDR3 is TGTGCCAGCAGTCGTGGGGGGGCCTCCTACGAGCAGTACTTC. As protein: CASSRGGASYEQYF.

For the CDR3, the DNA is TGTGCCAGCAGCTTGGGACAGGGACAAGAGACCCAGTACTTC. Residues: CASSLGQGQETQYF. The J gene is TRBJ2-5, the V gene TRBV11-2, with 9 bases that match TRBD1. Trimming cost V 3 bases and J 2 bases; bases outside gene matches: 1. The CDR3 contains 14 residues. Germline V gives CDR1 SGHAT, CDR2 FQNNGV. Full variable domain (rest looked up from reference TRBV11-2 and TRBJ2-5): EAGVAQSPRYKIIEKRQSVAFWCNPISGHATLYWYQQILGQGPKLLIQFQNNGVVDDSQLPKDRFSAERLKGVDSTLKIQPAKLEDSAVYLCASSLGQGQETQYFGPGTRLLVL.

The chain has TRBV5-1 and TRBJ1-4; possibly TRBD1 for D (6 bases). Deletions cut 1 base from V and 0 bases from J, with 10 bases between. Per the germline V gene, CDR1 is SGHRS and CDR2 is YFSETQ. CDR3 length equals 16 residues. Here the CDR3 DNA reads TGCGCCAGCAGCTTGAACGGGGGCGCAACTAATGAAAAACTGTTTTTT. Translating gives CASSLNGGATNEKLFF.

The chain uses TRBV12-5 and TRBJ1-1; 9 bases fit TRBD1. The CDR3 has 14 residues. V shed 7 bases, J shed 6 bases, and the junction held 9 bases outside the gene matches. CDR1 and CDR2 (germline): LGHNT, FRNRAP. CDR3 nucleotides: TGTGCTAGTGCTATCACAGGGGGCGGCTCTGAAGCTTTCTTT. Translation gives CASAITGGGSEAFF.

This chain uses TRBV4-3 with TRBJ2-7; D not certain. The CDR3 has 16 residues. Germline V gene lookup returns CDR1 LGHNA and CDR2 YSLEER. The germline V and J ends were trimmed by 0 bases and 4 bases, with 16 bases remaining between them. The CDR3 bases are TGCGCCAGCAGCCAAGAAAGGTGGGGTACCCAGTACGAGCAGTACTTC. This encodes CASSQERWGTQYEQYF.

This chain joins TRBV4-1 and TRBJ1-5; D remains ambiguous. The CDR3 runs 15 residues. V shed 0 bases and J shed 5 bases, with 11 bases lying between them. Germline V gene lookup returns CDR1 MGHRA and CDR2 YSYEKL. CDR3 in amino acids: CASSQDRGGHQPQHF. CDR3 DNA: TGCGCCAGCAGCCAAGATCGTGGAGGGCATCAGCCCCAGCATTTT.

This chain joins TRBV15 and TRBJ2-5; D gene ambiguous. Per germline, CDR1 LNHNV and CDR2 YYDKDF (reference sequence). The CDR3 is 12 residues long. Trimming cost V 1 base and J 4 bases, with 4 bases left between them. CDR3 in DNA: TGTGCCACCAGCAGAGTTCTAGAGACCCAGTACTTC. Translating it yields CATSRVLETQYF.

The CDR3 region is CASMGGQANQPQHF. Here the CDR3 DNA reads TGTGCCAGTATGGGGGGACAGGCCAATCAGCCCCAGCATTTT. V gene TRBV19 combines with J gene TRBJ1-5, with 8 nucleotides matching TRBD1. This CDR3 comprises 14 residues. V was pared by 7 bases and J by 3 bases, with 5 bases of the junction left unmatched. Germline CDR1 is LNHDA and CDR2 is SQIVND (reference sequence).